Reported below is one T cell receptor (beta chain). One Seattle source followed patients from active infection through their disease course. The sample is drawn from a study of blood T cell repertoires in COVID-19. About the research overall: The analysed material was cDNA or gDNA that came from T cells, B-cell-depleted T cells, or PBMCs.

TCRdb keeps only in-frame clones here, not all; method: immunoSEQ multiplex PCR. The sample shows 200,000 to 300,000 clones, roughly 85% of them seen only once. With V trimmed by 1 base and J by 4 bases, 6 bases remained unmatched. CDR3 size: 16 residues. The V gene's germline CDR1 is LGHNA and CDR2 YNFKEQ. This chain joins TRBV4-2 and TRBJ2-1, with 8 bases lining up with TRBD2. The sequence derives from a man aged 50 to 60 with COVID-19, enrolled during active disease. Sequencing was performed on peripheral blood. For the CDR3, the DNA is TGTGCCAGCAGCCAAGGGACTAGCCTGGGGTACAATGAGCAGTTCTTC. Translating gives CASSQGTSLGYNEQFF.